This TCR beta chain was documented in a study of cytomegalovirus exposure and HLA in healthy donors. Some clones are missing from TCRdb's copy, which holds only in-frame ones; the method was immunoSEQ multiplex PCR. The table has about 150,000 clones, about 94% seen once. Worth noting for this clone: Its antigen is currently unknown.

The study drew the donors from its 120-subject validation cohort, separate from the roughly 700-subject first cohort. Germline CDR1 reads SGHVS; CDR2 reads FQNEAQ. This CDR3 region has 15 residues. Trimming stripped 1 base from V and 5 bases from J, with 12 bases between. Regarding the study as a whole: Most TCR sequences proved rare, with some public TCRs found in many donors. There were a few CMV-associated chains whose specificity for CMV antigens was confirmed in vitro. The investigators catalogued 160 or so TCR beta chains as cytomegalovirus-associated.

This TCR was sampled from a man aged 18 to 30 in good health and CMV-seropositive. The sequencing sample was made of PBMCs. The rearrangement joins TRBV7-8 to TRBJ1-5; D is possibly TRBD1 (5 bases). CDR3 residues: CASSLEGRSYQPQHF. The DNA for the CDR3 is TGTGCCAGCAGCTTAGAGGGGAGGAGCTATCAGCCCCAGCATTTT. Supplemented by reference TRBV7-8 and TRBJ1-5, the full variable domain reads GAGVSQSPRYKVAKRGQDVALRCDPISGHVSLFWYQQALGQGPEFLTYFQNEAQLDKSGLPSDRFFAERPEGSVSTLKIQRTQQEDSAVYLCASSLEGRSYQPQHFGDGTRLSIL.